In its sample, the clone carrying this T cell receptor beta chain was seen a few times. What it binds is unknown. Isolation per sample recovered at least 6.5 million PBMCs. The record originates from a study of blood T cells in healthy people across ages. Regarding the study as a whole: Roughly linear declines in TCR beta diversity per million T cells occurred with age. Diversity figures based on one million T cells were deemed too low.

This CDR3 comprises 15 residues. V lost 1 base and J lost 3; bases outside the gene matches: 6. Germline values: CDR1 SGHTA, CDR2 FQGNSA. A second roughly 6 to 12 cycle PCR used barcoded and J-beta primers. Unique molecular identifiers of 12 random nucleotides labeled each cDNA. TCRdb used MiXCR to reprocess the 5' RACE reads, holding one entry per CDR3 protein. The table records fewer than 900,000 distinct CDR3 sequences, roughly 49% of them present only once. The sample taken for sequencing was blood. The rearrangement joins TRBV7-2 to TRBJ2-7, with 7 bases matching TRBD2. This clonotype was sampled from a woman aged 55-69 years in good health. The chain's CDR3 is CASSLGPGLNYEQYF. DNA for the CDR3: TGTGCCAGCAGCTTAGGCCCGGGACTAAACTACGAGCAGTACTTC.